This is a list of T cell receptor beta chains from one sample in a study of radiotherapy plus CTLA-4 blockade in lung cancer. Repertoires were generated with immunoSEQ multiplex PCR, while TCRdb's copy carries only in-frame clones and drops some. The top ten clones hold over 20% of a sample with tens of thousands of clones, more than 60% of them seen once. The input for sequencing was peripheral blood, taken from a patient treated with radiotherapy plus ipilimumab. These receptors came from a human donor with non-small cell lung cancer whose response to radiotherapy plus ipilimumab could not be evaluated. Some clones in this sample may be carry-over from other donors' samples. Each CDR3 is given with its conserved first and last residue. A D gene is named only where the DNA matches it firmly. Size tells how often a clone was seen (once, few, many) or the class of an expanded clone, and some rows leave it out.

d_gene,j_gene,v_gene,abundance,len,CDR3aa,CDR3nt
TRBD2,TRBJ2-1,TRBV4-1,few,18,CASSQDQRAGGTYNEQFF,TGCGCCAGCAGCCAAGATCAGAGAGCGGGGGGTACCTACAATGAGCAGTTCTTC
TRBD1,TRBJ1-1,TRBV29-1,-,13,CSVTTGGNTEAFF,TGCAGCGTTACGACAGGGGGCAACACTGAAGCTTTCTTT
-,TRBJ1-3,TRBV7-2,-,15,CASSLAPGSGNTIYF,TGTGCCAGCAGCTTAGCGCCAGGGTCTGGAAACACCATATATTTT
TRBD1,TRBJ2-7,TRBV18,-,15,CASSPPTGGTYEQYF,TGTGCCAGCTCACCACCGACAGGGGGAACCTACGAGCAGTACTTC
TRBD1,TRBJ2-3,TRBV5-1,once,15,CASSLRTGETDTQYF,TGCGCCAGCAGCCTTAGGACAGGGGAGACAGATACGCAGTATTTT
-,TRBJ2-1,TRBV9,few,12,CASSGRDNEQFF,TGTGCCAGCAGCGGGCGGGACAATGAGCAGTTCTTC
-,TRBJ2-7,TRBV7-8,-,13,CASSLGPLYEQYF,TGTGCCAGCAGCTTAGGTCCCCTCTACGAGCAGTACTTC
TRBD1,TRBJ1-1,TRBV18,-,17,CASSPPLQRQGVTEAFF,TGTGCCAGCTCACCACCCTTACAACGACAGGGGGTGACTGAAGCTTTCTTT
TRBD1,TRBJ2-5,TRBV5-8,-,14,CASSLGQGRETQYF,TGTGCCAGCAGCTTGGGACAGGGTCGGGAGACCCAGTACTTC
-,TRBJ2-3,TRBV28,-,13,CASSYGATDTQYF,TGTGCCAGCAGCTATGGGGCCACAGATACGCAGTATTTT
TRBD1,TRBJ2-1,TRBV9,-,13,CASSVGTGYEQFF,TGTGCCAGCAGCGTCGGGACAGGGTATGAGCAGTTCTTC